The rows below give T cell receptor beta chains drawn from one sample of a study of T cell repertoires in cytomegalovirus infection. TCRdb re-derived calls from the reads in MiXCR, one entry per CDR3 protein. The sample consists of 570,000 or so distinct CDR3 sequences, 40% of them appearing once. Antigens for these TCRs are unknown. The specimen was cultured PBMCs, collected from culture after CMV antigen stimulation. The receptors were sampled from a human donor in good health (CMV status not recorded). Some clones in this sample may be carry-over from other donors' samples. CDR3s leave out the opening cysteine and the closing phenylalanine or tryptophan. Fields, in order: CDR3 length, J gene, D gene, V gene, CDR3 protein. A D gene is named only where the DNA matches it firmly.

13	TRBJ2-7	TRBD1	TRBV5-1	ASSLATGGTYEQY
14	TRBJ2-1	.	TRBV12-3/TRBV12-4	ASSGTPGLIVNEQF
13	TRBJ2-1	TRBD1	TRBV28	ASSGGQGASDEQF
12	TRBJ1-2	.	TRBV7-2	ASSDTSYGVGYT
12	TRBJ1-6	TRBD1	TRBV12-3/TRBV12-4	ASRGDSFYSPLH
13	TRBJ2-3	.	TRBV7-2	ASSLAPPPAETQY
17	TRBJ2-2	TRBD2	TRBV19	ASSIRKASGREDTGELF
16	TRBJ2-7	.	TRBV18	ASSPPTGRRSTTYEQY
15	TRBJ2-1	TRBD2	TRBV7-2	ASSLDLLAANYNEQF
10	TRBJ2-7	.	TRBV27	ASSRGASEQY
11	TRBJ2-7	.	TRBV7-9	ARTRGGSDEQY
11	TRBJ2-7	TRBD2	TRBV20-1	SARGREGYEQY
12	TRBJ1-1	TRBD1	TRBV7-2	ASSSDRARTEAF
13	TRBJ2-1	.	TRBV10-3	AIKSGGTYYNEQF
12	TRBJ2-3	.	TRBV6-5	ASSYPGVGDTQY
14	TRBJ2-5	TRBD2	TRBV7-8	ASSSRTGTSGETQY
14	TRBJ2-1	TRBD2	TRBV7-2	ASSSQPSGSGNEQF
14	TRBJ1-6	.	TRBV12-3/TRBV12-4	ASSFGSSSYNSPLH
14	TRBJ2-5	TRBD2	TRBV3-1	ASSRLTSGGQETQY
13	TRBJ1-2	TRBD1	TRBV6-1	ASSPRTGWSRGYT
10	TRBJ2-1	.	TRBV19	ASSILPNEQF
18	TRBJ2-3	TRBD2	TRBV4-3	ASSQGAGIAGWSGPETQY
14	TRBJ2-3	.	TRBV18	ASSPTRGEGTDTQY
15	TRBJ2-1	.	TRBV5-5	ASSWDGRMSSYNEQF
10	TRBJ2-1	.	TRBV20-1	SASNGYNEQF
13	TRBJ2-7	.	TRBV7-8	ASSPSTGSPYEQY
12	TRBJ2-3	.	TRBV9	ASSVGGAVDTQY
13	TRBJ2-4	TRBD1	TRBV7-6	ASSPGQGSKNIQY
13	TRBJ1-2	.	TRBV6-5	ASSQTVAGSYGYT
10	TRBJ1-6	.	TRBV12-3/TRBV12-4	ASSFHNSPLH
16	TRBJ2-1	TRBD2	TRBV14	ASSQDWGTSGHYNEQF
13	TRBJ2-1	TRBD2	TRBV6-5	ASSSPGLAGIEQF
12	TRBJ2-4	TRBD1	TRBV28	AIRNRGPARIQY
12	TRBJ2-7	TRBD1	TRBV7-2	ASSSRDRMYEQY
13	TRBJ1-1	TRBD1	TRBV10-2	ASSDKTGVHTEAF
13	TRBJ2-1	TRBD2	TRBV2	ASGLAGLTHNEQF
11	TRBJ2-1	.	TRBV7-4	ASSSPTGNEQF
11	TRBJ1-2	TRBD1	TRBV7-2	ASSRTGAPLLS
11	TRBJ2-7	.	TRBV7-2	ASSLGFSYEQY
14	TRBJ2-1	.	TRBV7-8	ASGLVVANLYNEQF
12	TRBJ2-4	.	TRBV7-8	ASSYHPSEDIQY
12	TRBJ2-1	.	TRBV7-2	ASSSSGPHNEQF
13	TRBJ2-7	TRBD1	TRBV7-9	ASSLVGRGPYEQY
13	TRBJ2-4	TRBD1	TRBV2	ASSGRDRGGNIQY
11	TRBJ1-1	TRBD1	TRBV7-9	ASSPGQGLGAF